The TCR beta chain described here comes from a study of blood T cells in healthy people across ages. The authors extracted at least 5.5 micrograms of total RNA per sample. Notes on the study in general: When set beside aged donors, long-lived donors presented more naive CD4+ cells and higher diversity.

As for this clonotype: No antigen is known for it.

The V gene's germline CDR1 is SGHTA and CDR2 FQGNSA. Trimming at V came to 1 base and at J to 12 bases, leaving 12 bases not matched to a gene. The CDR3 runs to 15 residues. A second about 7 to 11 cycle PCR used barcoded and J-beta primers. TCRdb independently ran MiXCR on the 5' RACE reads; one entry per CDR3 protein. The table includes 1.5 million to 2 million distinct CDR3 sequences, approximately 40% detected once. The gene calls are TRBV7-2 and TRBJ2-3; 8 positions agree with TRBD1. This clonotype was sampled from a human donor in good health. Sequenced sample: blood. In DNA form, the CDR3 reads TGTGCCAGCAGCTTAGTGAACCACAGGGGGGAGACCCAGTATTTT. This encodes CASSLVNHRGETQYF.